This T cell receptor (beta chain) was documented in a study of T cell responses to AZD1222 COVID-19 vaccine. Study background: Second doses were pooled across both intervals (about 4 or about 12 weeks). Study-level results: Seropositive status at baseline applied to only six AZD1222 recipients. Among spike-specific TCRs, nearly half reportedly target unmutated variant regions.

Sequencing used immunoSEQ multiplex PCR; TCRdb keeps in-frame clones, though not all of them. Among over 45,000 clones listed, 70% to 90% were seen once. As concerns this clone: Its antigen is still unknown.

The CDR3 covers 14 residues. Germline CDR1 is SEHNR and CDR2 is FQNEAQ (reference sequence). V lost 1 base and J lost 4, with 10 bases in between. The TCR sequence derives from an adult in good health. Sequences were derived from peripheral blood, sampled on day 0 of AZD1222 vaccination. The V and J genes are TRBV7-9 and TRBJ1-1, with D unclear. CDR3 sequence (DNA): TGTGCCAGCAGCTTAGGCAGGATCCCCACTGAAGCTTTCTTT. It specifies CASSLGRIPTEAFF.